This TCR beta chain appears in the sequencing data of a study of blood T cells in healthy people across ages. Every sample yielded at least 6.5 million isolated PBMCs. Study observations and caveats: Lack of knowledge of donor CMV status possibly confounded expanded clonotype changes.

As regards this clonotype: Its antigen is still unknown.

With a J-beta primer mix and a sample-barcoded 5' primer, a second PCR ran about 6 to 11 cycles. One entry per CDR3 protein results from TCRdb running MiXCR on the 5' RACE reads. The profile shows hundreds of thousands of distinct CDR3 sequences, 25% to 30% of them singletons. The TCR originated in a woman between 65 and 79 years old in good health. Material: blood.

The CDR3 nucleotides read TGTGCCAGCAAGGGTCGCGGGAGGGCCGGAGAGCAGTACTTC. It encodes CASKGRGRAGEQYF. The genes are TRBV6-5 and TRBJ2-7; 9 bases agree with TRBD2. The CDR3 is made up of 14 amino acids. The ends lost 7 bases at V and 7 bases at J; junction bases unmatched: 11. Germline CDR1 is MNHEY and CDR2 is SVGAGI.